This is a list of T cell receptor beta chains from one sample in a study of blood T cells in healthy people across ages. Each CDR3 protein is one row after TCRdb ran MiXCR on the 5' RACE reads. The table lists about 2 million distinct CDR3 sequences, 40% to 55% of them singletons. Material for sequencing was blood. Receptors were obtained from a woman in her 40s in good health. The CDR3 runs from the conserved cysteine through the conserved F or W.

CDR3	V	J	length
CASFDRADIQYF	TRBV28	TRBJ2-4	12
CASRLGTGGYEQYF	TRBV6-1	TRBJ2-7	14
CSARPSTSGPGGETQYF	TRBV20-1	NA	17
CSARSLGATTNTEAFF	TRBV20-1	TRBJ1-1	16
CASSHRADTQYF	TRBV7-2	TRBJ2-3	12
CSARSPSGSYGYTF	TRBV20-1	TRBJ1-2	14
CASSSQTGTTEAFF	TRBV6-5	TRBJ1-1	14
CASSLRLAGPTDTQYF	TRBV5-1	TRBJ2-3	16
CASSFAARTENEQFF	TRBV5-1	TRBJ2-1	15
CASSATGPPYTQYF	TRBV5-6	TRBJ2-3	14
CSARGFGTGWPDTQYF	TRBV20-1	TRBJ2-3	16
CASRGDSPTQYF	TRBV10-2	NA	12
CASSLGGGRDYEQYF	TRBV28	TRBJ2-7	15
CASSQINTGELFF	TRBV4-2	TRBJ2-2	13
CATRPTGQGDGELFF	TRBV24-1	TRBJ2-2	15
CASSPLGANTGELFF	TRBV6-6	TRBJ2-2	15
CASSQDYSWEGDEQFF	TRBV3-1	TRBJ2-1	16
CASSPLKGGYTF	TRBV3-1	TRBJ1-2	12
CASSRDYITDTQYF	TRBV6-2/TRBV6-3	TRBJ2-3	14
CASSEGGGGTYNEQFF	TRBV7-2	TRBJ2-1	16
CSVVQIRAFF	TRBV29-1	TRBJ1-1	10
CSAPGQGRDIQYF	TRBV20-1	NA	13
CASIRQRNTEAFF	TRBV7-2	TRBJ1-1	13
CASSVLSGHQISYNEQFF	TRBV27	TRBJ2-1	18
CASTPGLAGPQGTQYF	TRBV11-1	TRBJ2-5	16
CSATGGSEETQYF	TRBV29-1	TRBJ2-5	13
CAISEPTGGVAPDTQYF	TRBV10-3	TRBJ2-3	17
CASSPKGGIFVNGYTF	TRBV18	TRBJ1-2	16
CATSITENNEQFF	TRBV15	TRBJ2-1	13
CASSYVQGANEKLFF	TRBV6-5	TRBJ1-4	15
CASIKNSVWTDTQYF	TRBV28	TRBJ2-3	15
CASSFLSWGYGYTF	TRBV28	TRBJ1-2	14
CSATTGEQPQHF	TRBV20-1	TRBJ1-5	12
CASSLEAGAAPYNEQFF	TRBV5-6	TRBJ2-1	17
CSAMVSLVMPSNEQYF	TRBV20-1	TRBJ2-7	16
CASSLTATTNEKLFF	TRBV28	TRBJ1-4	15
CASSLGPRQGSDTQYF	TRBV7-2	TRBJ2-3	16
CASSLRSGANVLTF	TRBV12-3/TRBV12-4	TRBJ2-6	14
CSVEGQGREQYF	TRBV29-1	TRBJ2-7	12
CAISEGGVNQPQHF	TRBV10-3	TRBJ1-5	14
CASEPDRGLSSYEQYF	TRBV7-2	TRBJ2-7	16
CSATSRRGNQPQHF	TRBV20-1	TRBJ1-5	14
CASSYRMGAQPQHF	TRBV6-2/TRBV6-3	TRBJ1-5	14
CASSQFGQAPNYGYTF	TRBV4-1	TRBJ1-2	16
CASSDRAAEGGNEQFF	TRBV2	TRBJ2-1	16
CASSLTKGPQETQYF	TRBV11-2	NA	15
CASTDRGTYEQYF	TRBV12-3/TRBV12-4	TRBJ2-7	13
CASSEARRTGYSNQPQHF	TRBV6-1	TRBJ1-5	18
CASSLRTSGGGLAEQFF	TRBV11-3	TRBJ2-1	17
CSASRGGPGTDEQFF	TRBV20-1	TRBJ2-1	15
CASSPVGGNTQYF	TRBV5-6	TRBJ2-3	13
CSSTPTRRNTEAFF	TRBV20-1	TRBJ1-1	14
CSAQGVGYQETQYF	TRBV29-1	TRBJ2-5	14
CSARQGQSGTDTQYF	TRBV20-1	TRBJ2-3	15
CTSSASSGWTDTQYF	TRBV9	TRBJ2-3	15
CASSWGSRVETQYF	TRBV6-2/TRBV6-3	TRBJ2-5	14
CASSAQTGSYGYTF	TRBV7-2	TRBJ1-2	14
CSVVGHNGYTF	TRBV29-1	TRBJ1-2	11
CASSPGGTGEKLFF	TRBV4-3	TRBJ1-4	14